This T cell receptor beta chain was captured in a study of CD8+CD57+ T cells in acquired aplastic anemia (dated by TCRdb to 2016 to 2019). At the level of the whole study: A mean of approximately 3 ug of DNA, ranging from roughly 0.19 to 27.4 ug, was extracted from sorted CD4+ and CD8+ cells. CD8+CD57+ expansion was defined as frequency above the mean frequency observed in healthy subjects.

The investigation overall reported the following: No significant difference in CD8+ Simpson's diversity was found between patients and healthy controls (P=0.060). Roughly 29 CD8+ CDR3 sequences were found to be shared between patients and controls, but these sequences appeared to be highly expressed in patients and within the immunodominant clones of the patients.

Flow cytometry had shown CD8+CD57+ cell expansion in the patients selected for sequencing. Every patient had a diagnosis of severe acquired aplastic anemia based on International Study of Aplastic Anemia and Agranulocytosis and Camitta criteria. Patients had received no therapy at the time of blood sampling. TCR repertoires of sorted CD4+ and CD8+ blood T cells from severe aplastic anemia patients and healthy subjects were deep-sequenced in the study. Patients were enrolled under clinicaltrials.gov protocols 00001620, 01623167, 00001397, 00071045, 00081523 and 00961064 in the USA. Ficoll-Paque density gradient centrifugation was used to isolate peripheral blood mononuclear cells. Before DNA was extracted, CD4+ and CD8+ T cells were sorted using either FACS or magnetic beads. This clonotype has a count of ten or more. Its cognate antigen has yet to be identified. Base qualities are not recorded, but no much larger clone differs from it by a single base.

From the germline V gene, CDR1 is SGHTA and CDR2 is FQGTGA. Relative to germline, V is 5 bases shorter and J is 0 bases shorter, with 1 base between their ends. The CDR3 holds 12 amino acids from the cysteine to the phenylalanine. Only CDR3 DNA remains: 36 bases, in frame from the first base. TCR beta VDJ combination and CDR3 sequence profiling used genomic DNA as the template. An Illumina HiSeq 2000 was used for TCR repertoire sequencing. As for how the authors treated the data: TRBV/TRBJ rearrangement plots, CDR3 size and DJ length profiles, and Simpson's diversity index were used to evaluate the repertoires. Whichever DNA sequence was most abundant in the deep sequencing data was defined as the immunodominant clone. CDR3 amino acid sequences were checked for sharing across subjects and were also compared against the VDJdb database and published repertoires. TCRdb ran its own pipeline on the public reads, namely fastp trimming at Q25 and MiXCR clone calling, and kept in-frame beta chains. Records with the same CDR3 protein are collapsed into one entry carrying the most frequent genes and DNA. TCRdb assigned the V and J calls; the authors' analysis was not used. Present in this sample are hundreds of thousands of distinct CDR3 sequences, around 30% of which were seen just once. Under 0.95% of the sample lies in the top ten.

The V and J segments used are TRBV7-3 and TRBJ2-2; confidence is insufficient to name the D gene. Sequencing used sorted CD4+, CD8+, or CD8+CD57+ T cells (not recorded which) from PBMCs. The clonotype was recovered from a human donor with aplastic anemia. The CDR3 region reads CASSTNTGELFF. The DNA sequence is given as TGTGCCAGCAGCACGAACACCGGGGAGCTGTTTTTT.